A single sample is the source of the 32 T cell receptor beta chains below, sequenced in a study of OX40 agonist ivuxolimab in advanced cancers. Libraries were prepared by immunoSEQ multiplex PCR; TCRdb keeps only in-frame clonotypes and omits some of them. This table has tens of thousands of clones, over 75% appearing once. Specimen: CD4+ or CD8+ T cells sorted from blood, collected in a trial of the OX40 agonist ivuxolimab. The source of these receptors is an adult with an advanced solid tumor such as melanoma, head and neck, liver or kidney cancer.

J is TRBJ1-2 and V is TRBV6-1; D is uncertain. Trimming took off 3 bases at V and 4 bases at J, with 6 bases between the two ends. CDR3 length: 12 residues. CDR1 and CDR2 from the germline V gene are MNHNS and SASEGT. The CDR3 bases are TGTGCCAGCAGTGACACCTTCTATGGCTACACCTTC. Translated, it gives CASSDTFYGYTF.

This clone showed up just once. The chain combines TRBV6-1 with TRBJ2-3, with D hard to call. The CDR3 contains 15 residues. Deletions cut 1 base from V and 3 bases from J, with 11 bases between. Germline CDR1 and CDR2: MNHNS and SASEGT. The CDR3 DNA is TGTGCCAGCAGTGAAGGTGGCGGTTTGACAGATACGCAGTATTTT. The encoded protein is CASSEGGGLTDTQYF.

This sequence joins TRBV28 and TRBJ2-1, with D tentatively TRBD2 (6 bases). This CDR3 is 13 amino acids long. The germline CDR1 and CDR2 sequences are MDHEN and SYDVKM. The V end lost 3 bases, the J end lost 4 bases, and 7 bases lay between the germline ends. The CDR3 nucleotides are TGTGCCAGCAGTTTGGGAGGATACAATGAGCAGTTCTTC. This translates into CASSLGGYNEQFF.

This clone was seen only a few times. The chain has TRBV5-3 and TRBJ2-1; 7 positions agree with TRBD2. TRBV5-3 is designated an ORF whose function remains uncertain. The V segment lost 3 bases and the J segment 5 bases; nucleotides outside the gene matches: 11. The length of the CDR3 is 16 residues. This chain's CDR3 is CARSWEGVRINNEQFF. The CDR3 coding sequence is TGTGCCAGAAGCTGGGAGGGTGTTCGGATAAACAATGAGCAGTTCTTC.

Here the CDR3 reads CASSLGGRSTGELFF. CDR3 in DNA: TGTGCCAGCAGTTTGGGGGGGCGTAGCACCGGGGAGCTGTTTTTT. J is TRBJ2-2 and V is TRBV28; the D gene is possibly TRBD2 (7 bases). The CDR3 is 15 amino acids. Trimming stripped 3 bases from V and 4 bases from J, with 12 bases between. Looked up from germline, CDR1 is MDHEN and CDR2 is SYDVKM.

The chain has TRBV2 and TRBJ2-1, with D possibly being TRBD2 (6 bases). Germline loops: CDR1 SNHLY, CDR2 FYNNEI. CDR3 length: 14 residues. V gave up 6 bases and J gave up 13 bases, with 22 bases separating them. The CDR3, as DNA: TGTGCCAGCAGGGGATTGCGCCAGGGAGGAGGTCAGTTCTTC. Amino acids: CASRGLRQGGGQFF. Using reference TRBV2 and TRBJ2-1 for the parts outside the CDR3, the full variable domain is EPEVTQTPSHQVTQMGQEVILRCVPISNHLYFYWYRQILGQKVEFLVSFYNNEISEKSEIFDDQFSVERPDGSNFTLKIRSTKLEDSAMYFCASRGLRQGGGQFFGPGTRLTVL.

The chain employs TRBV7-3 and TRBJ2-2; TRBD1 or TRBD2 may be the D gene (6 bases each). The CDR3 loop spans 15 amino acids. CDR1 is SGHTA, CDR2 FQGTGA, per germline. The V end lost 2 bases, the J end lost 4 bases, and 11 bases lay between the germline ends. The CDR3 loop is CASSLLGGGTGELFF. The CDR3 coding sequence is TGTGCCAGCAGCTTACTAGGGGGAGGCACCGGGGAGCTGTTTTTT.

The V and J genes are TRBV28 and TRBJ1-5, with D possibly matching TRBD1 (5 bases). The germline V gene encodes CDR1 MDHEN and CDR2 SYDVKM. V gave up 5 bases and J gave up 2 bases, with 10 bases separating them. The CDR3 extends over 14 amino acids. Here the CDR3 DNA reads TGTGCCAGCAGTGGACACAATGGCAATCAGCCCCAGCATTTT. Translation gives CASSGHNGNQPQHF.

This clone was detected a few times. The chain employs TRBV7-6 and TRBJ2-7, with a weak D call TRBD2 (5 bases). The germline V gene has CDR1 SGHVS and CDR2 FNYEAQ. The CDR3 spans 15 residues. Between the trimmed V and J ends, which lost 2 bases and 5 bases, there was a span of 16 bases. This chain's CDR3 is CASSLRGMGIHEQYF. The DNA for the CDR3 is TGTGCCAGCAGCTTAAGAGGGATGGGAATTCACGAGCAGTACTTC.

Remarks on this clone: Other nucleotide sequences from this sample produce the same CDR3. This chain links TRBV5-1 with TRBJ2-3; 9 nucleotides match TRBD1. Per the germline V gene, CDR1 is SGHRS and CDR2 is YFSETQ. J lost 3 bases, V lost 0 bases, and 5 bases had no gene match. This CDR3 spans 16 amino acids. CDR3 loop: CASSLAGQGGTDTQYF. The CDR3 DNA follows: TGCGCCAGCAGCTTGGCGGGACAGGGTGGGACAGATACGCAGTATTTT.

This clone came up once. V and J are TRBV5-6 and TRBJ2-5; D remains ambiguous. The CDR3 extends over 14 amino acids. Trimming removed 0 bases at V and 2 bases at J, with 8 bases between. CDR1 is SGHDT, CDR2 YYEEEE, per germline. The CDR3 bases are TGTGCCAGCAGCTTGGCTCGGCAGCAAGAGACCCAGTACTTC. Translated: CASSLARQQETQYF.

The chain recombines TRBV6-6 with TRBJ1-2; TRBD1 aligns across 12 bases. Germline CDR1 and CDR2: MNHNY and SVGAGI (reference sequence). V was pared by 5 bases and J by 8 bases, with 9 bases of the junction left unmatched. This CDR3 region has 15 residues. The CDR3 is CASSDPGQGAYGYTF. The CDR3, as DNA: TGTGCCAGCAGTGACCCGGGACAGGGGGCTTACGGCTACACCTTC.

CDR3 amino acids: CASTGTGVPYEQYV. The CDR3 bases are TGTGCCAGCACGGGGACAGGGGTCCCCTACGAGCAGTACGTC. The rearrangement uses TRBV6-6 and TRBJ2-7; 10 nucleotides match TRBD1. This CDR3 region has 14 residues. The germline V gene encodes CDR1 MNHNY and CDR2 SVGAGI (reference sequence). V gave up 7 bases and J gave up 2 bases; unmatched junction bases: 5.

As DNA, the CDR3 is TGCGCCAGCAGCCAGCGCGGGGGGGGCGCAGATACGCAGTATTTT. Translation gives CASSQRGGGADTQYF. The chain is built from TRBV4-1 and TRBJ2-3, with 9 nucleotides matching TRBD2. The CDR3 is 15 residues long. J gave up 4 bases and V 3 bases, and 5 bases lay outside the gene matches. Per the germline V gene, CDR1 is MGHRA and CDR2 is YSYEKL.

This clone was detected only a few times. V is TRBV10-3 and J is TRBJ1-2; D perhaps matches TRBD1 (5 bases). The germline V and J ends were trimmed by 4 bases and 3 bases, with 15 bases remaining between them. This CDR3 is 15 amino acids long. The V gene's germline CDR1 is ENHRY and CDR2 SYGVKD. The CDR3: CAISGGQTADYGYTF. The CDR3 region has the DNA TGTGCCATCAGTGGGGGCCAGACAGCAGACTATGGCTACACCTTC.

The V gene is TRBV6-6, the J gene TRBJ2-5; no definite D call. The CDR3 has 11 residues. CDR1 and CDR2 from the germline V gene are MNHNY and SVGAGI (reference sequence). Trimming left V 2 bases short and J 5 bases short, with 3 bases between. This CDR3 reads CASSYTETQYF. As DNA, the CDR3 is TGTGCCAGCAGTTACACCGAGACCCAGTACTTC.

The chain combines TRBV6-6 with TRBJ2-7; no firm D call. V lost 0 bases, J lost 6 bases, and 12 bases lay in between. The V gene's germline CDR1 is MNHNY and CDR2 SVGAGI (reference sequence). The CDR3 has 14 residues. CDR3 in DNA: TGTGCCAGCAGTTACTCGGGGTGGGCAGCCGAGCAGTACGTC. It specifies CASSYSGWAAEQYV.

This chain joins TRBV28 and TRBJ1-4, with 8 positions matching TRBD1. Trimming removed 7 bases from V and 6 bases from J; junction bases left unmatched: 7. The CDR3 is 14 amino acids. Germline assignment: CDR1 MDHEN and CDR2 SYDVKM. This chain's CDR3 is CASTGTGGHEKLFF. The CDR3, as DNA: TGTGCCAGCACCGGGACAGGCGGTCATGAAAAACTGTTTTTT.

The chain uses TRBV18 and TRBJ1-5; a weak D match, TRBD1 (5 bases). Trimming stripped 3 bases from V and 0 bases from J, with 9 bases between. The CDR3 sequence is 15 residues long. Germline-derived CDR1 and CDR2 are KGHSH and LQKENI. The CDR3, as DNA: TGTGCCAGCTCACCCGGGACTAATAGCAATCAGCCCCAGCATTTT. Translation gives CASSPGTNSNQPQHF.

This chain links TRBV6-1 with TRBJ2-5, with D hard to call. CDR3 length equals 13 residues. The germline V gene has CDR1 MNHNS and CDR2 SASEGT. The CDR3 loop reads CASILRYQETQYF. The CDR3 nucleotides are TGTGCTTCTATCCTGAGGTACCAAGAGACCCAGTACTTC.

The CDR3 nucleotides read TGTGCCAGTACCACGACAGGGAATTCACCCCTCCACTTT. This encodes CASTTTGNSPLHF. The J gene is TRBJ1-6, the V gene TRBV19, with 7 bases fitting TRBD1. CDR3 size: 13 residues. Looked up from germline, CDR1 is LNHDA and CDR2 is SQIVND (reference sequence). V lost 7 bases and J lost 7; bases outside the gene matches: 4.

The CDR3 reads CASSFTGGPYGYTF. CDR3 sequence (DNA): TGTGCCAGCAGTTTTACAGGGGGGCCTTATGGCTACACCTTC. V and J are TRBV27 and TRBJ1-2; 8 bases align to TRBD1. V shed 3 bases and J 5 bases; nucleotides not matched to a gene: 5. CDR1 and CDR2 from the germline V gene are MNHEY and SMNVEV (reference sequence). This CDR3 has 14 amino acids.

V and J are TRBV9 and TRBJ2-1; D perhaps matches TRBD2 (6 bases). CDR1 and CDR2 from the germline V gene are SGDLS and YYNGEE. Between the trimmed V and J ends, which lost 4 bases and 9 bases, there was a span of 17 bases. This CDR3 contains 14 residues. The DNA for the CDR3 is TGTGCCAGCAGCACCCGGGACTCCGGGACTGAGCAGTTCTTC. It translates to CASSTRDSGTEQFF.

The rearrangement joins TRBV5-1 to TRBJ2-1, with D uncertain. CDR1 is SGHRS, CDR2 YFSETQ, per germline. The CDR3 consists of 15 residues. Trimming cost V 1 base and J 9 bases, with 17 bases left between them. In nucleotides, the CDR3 is TGCGCCAGCAGCTTGTTAGAGTTTTTAGGCGGTGAGCAGTTCTTC. Translated: CASSLLEFLGGEQFF.

The chain recombines TRBV19 with TRBJ1-5; 10 nucleotides match TRBD1. The CDR3 sequence is 16 residues long. Germline CDR1 LNHDA, CDR2 SQIVND (reference sequence). V trimming: 2 bases; J trimming: 5 bases; junction bases outside the gene matches: 6. CDR3 residues: CASSIPGDRGYQPQHF. In DNA, the CDR3 is TGTGCCAGTAGTATACCTGGGGACAGGGGTTATCAGCCCCAGCATTTT.

DNA of the CDR3: TGTGCCAGCAGCTTAACAGGGGGCTCAGCTTTCTTT. Protein product: CASSLTGGSAFF. The chain carries TRBV7-3 and TRBJ1-1; 7 bases match TRBD1. With 0 bases clipped from V and 10 bases from J, the junction kept 2 bases outside the gene matches. CDR3 size: 12 residues. Germline V CDR1 and CDR2: SGHTA, FQGTGA.

This chain uses TRBV7-9 with TRBJ2-2; 8 nucleotides match TRBD2. V lost 1 base, J lost 7 bases, and 8 bases stayed unmatched. The CDR3 totals 16 residues. CDR1 and CDR2 from the germline V gene are SEHNR and FQNEAQ (reference sequence). The CDR3 here is CASSLGGSGGVGELFF. The CDR3, as DNA: TGTGCCAGCAGCTTAGGCGGCAGCGGGGGAGTCGGGGAGCTGTTTTTT.

The chain combines TRBV6-5 with TRBJ1-2; D possibly corresponds to TRBD1 (5 bases). Germline loops: CDR1 MNHEY, CDR2 SVGAGI. V dropped 4 bases and J dropped 6 bases, with 12 bases sitting between them. CDR3 length equals 13 residues. CDR3 in amino acids: CASSSSPGNGYTF. The DNA of the CDR3 is TGTGCCAGCAGTTCTAGTCCAGGGAATGGCTACACCTTC.

The chain combines TRBV5-6 with TRBJ1-1; 9 bases are a match to TRBD1. Unmatched junction bases numbered 7, after V lost 4 bases and J lost 6 bases. The CDR3 extends over 14 amino acids. From germline, CDR1 is SGHDT and CDR2 YYEEEE. The CDR3 bases are TGTGCCAGCAGCCCTGACAGGGGGAGGTCTGAAGCTTTCTTT. It yields the protein CASSPDRGRSEAFF.

The chain is built from TRBV6-6 and TRBJ1-4; D is uncertain. Trimming removed 2 bases from V and 10 bases from J, with 8 bases in between. The V gene's germline CDR1 is MNHNY and CDR2 SVGAGI (reference sequence). The CDR3 loop spans 12 amino acids. In DNA form, the CDR3 reads TGTGCCAGCAGTTACAAAGCGGGAAAACTGTTTTTT. Translated: CASSYKAGKLFF.

The chain uses TRBV18 and TRBJ1-4, with TRBD1 as a possible D gene (5 bases). Trimming stripped 3 bases from V and 0 bases from J, with 5 bases between. There are 14 residues in the CDR3. Per the germline V gene, CDR1 is KGHSH and CDR2 is LQKENI. CDR3 protein: CASSPTATNEKLFF. CDR3 coding DNA: TGTGCCAGCTCACCGACAGCAACTAATGAAAAACTGTTTTTT.

The chain combines TRBV27 with TRBJ1-5, with D perhaps TRBD1 (5 bases). The V gene lost 2 bases and the J gene lost 4 bases, with 9 bases spanning the gap. This CDR3 has 14 amino acids. Germline CDR1 is MNHEY and CDR2 is SMNVEV (reference sequence). CDR3 region: CASSLNRGNQPQHF. CDR3 coding DNA: TGTGCCAGCAGTTTAAATAGGGGTAATCAGCCCCAGCATTTT.